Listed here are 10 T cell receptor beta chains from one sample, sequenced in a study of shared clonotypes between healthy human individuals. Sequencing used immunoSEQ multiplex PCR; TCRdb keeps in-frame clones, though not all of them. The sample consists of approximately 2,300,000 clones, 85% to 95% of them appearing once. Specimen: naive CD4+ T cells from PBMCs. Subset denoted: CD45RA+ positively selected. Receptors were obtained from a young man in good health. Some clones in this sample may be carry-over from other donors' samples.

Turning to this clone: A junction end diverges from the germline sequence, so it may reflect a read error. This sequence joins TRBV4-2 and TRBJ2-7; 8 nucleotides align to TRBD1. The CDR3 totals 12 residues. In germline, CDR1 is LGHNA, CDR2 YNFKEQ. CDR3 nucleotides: TGTGCCAGTTCAGGGGGCTCCAACGAGCAGTACTTC. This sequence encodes CASSGGSNEQYF.

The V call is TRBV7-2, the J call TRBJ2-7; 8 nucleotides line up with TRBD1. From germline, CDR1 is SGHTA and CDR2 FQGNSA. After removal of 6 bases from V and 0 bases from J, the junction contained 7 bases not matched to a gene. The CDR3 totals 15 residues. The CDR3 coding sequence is TGTGCCAGCAGACTCGGACAGGGAAGCTCCTACGAGCAGTACTTC. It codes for CASRLGQGSSYEQYF. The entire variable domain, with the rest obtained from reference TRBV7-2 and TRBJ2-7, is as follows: GAGVSQSPSNKVTEKGKDVELRCDPISGHTALYWYRQSLGQGLEFLIYFQGNSAPDKSGLPSDRFSAERTGGSVSTLTIQRTQQEDSAVYLCASRLGQGSSYEQYFGPGTRLTVT.

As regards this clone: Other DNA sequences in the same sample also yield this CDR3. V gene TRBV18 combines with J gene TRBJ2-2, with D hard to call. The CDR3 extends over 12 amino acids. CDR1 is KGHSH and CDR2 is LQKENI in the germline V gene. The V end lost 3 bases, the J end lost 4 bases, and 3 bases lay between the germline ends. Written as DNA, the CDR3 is TGTGCCAGCTCACCCGGCACCGGGGAGCTGTTTTTT. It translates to CASSPGTGELFF.

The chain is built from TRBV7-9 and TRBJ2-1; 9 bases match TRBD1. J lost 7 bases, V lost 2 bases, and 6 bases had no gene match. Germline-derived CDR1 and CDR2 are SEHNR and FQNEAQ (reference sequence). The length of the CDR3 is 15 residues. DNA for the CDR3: TGTGCCAGCAGCTTAAACAGGGGGCGAGGTAATGAGCAGTTCTTC. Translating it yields CASSLNRGRGNEQFF.

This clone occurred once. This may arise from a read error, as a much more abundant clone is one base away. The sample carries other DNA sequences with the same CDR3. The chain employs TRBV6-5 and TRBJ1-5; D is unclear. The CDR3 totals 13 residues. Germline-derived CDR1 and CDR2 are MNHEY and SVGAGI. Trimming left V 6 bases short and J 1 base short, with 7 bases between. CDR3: CASSLDSNQPQHF. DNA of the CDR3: TGTGCCAGCAGCTTGGACAGCAATCAGCCCCAGCATTTT.

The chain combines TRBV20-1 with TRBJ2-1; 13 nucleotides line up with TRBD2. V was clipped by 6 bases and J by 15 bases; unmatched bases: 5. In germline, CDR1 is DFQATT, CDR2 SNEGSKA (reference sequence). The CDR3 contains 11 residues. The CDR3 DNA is TGCAGTGCACTGGGACTAGCGGGATGGTTCTTC. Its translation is CSALGLAGWFF.

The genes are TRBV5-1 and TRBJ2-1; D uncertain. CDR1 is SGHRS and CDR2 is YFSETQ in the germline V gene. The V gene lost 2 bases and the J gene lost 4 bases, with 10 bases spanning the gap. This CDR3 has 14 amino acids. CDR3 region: CASSFQAGYNEQFF. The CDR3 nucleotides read TGCGCCAGCAGCTTTCAGGCAGGTTACAATGAGCAGTTCTTC.

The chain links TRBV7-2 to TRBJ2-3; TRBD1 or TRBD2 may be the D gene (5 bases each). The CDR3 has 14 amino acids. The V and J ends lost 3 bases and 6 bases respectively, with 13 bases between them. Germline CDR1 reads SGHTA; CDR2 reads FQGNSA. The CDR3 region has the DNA TGTGCCAGCAGCTTTTGGGGGATCGAGGATACGCAGTATTTT. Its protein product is CASSFWGIEDTQYF.

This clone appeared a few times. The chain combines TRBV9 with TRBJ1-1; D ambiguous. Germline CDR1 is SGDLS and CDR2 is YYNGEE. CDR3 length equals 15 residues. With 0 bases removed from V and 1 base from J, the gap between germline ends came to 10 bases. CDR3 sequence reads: CASSVDLRANTEAFF. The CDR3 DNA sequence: TGTGCCAGCAGCGTAGATCTGAGGGCGAACACTGAAGCTTTCTTT.

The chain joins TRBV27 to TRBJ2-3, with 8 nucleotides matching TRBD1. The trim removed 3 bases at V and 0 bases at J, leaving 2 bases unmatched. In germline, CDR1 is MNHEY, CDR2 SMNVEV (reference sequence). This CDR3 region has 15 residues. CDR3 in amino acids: CASSLGQVSTDTQYF. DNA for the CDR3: TGTGCCAGCAGTTTGGGACAGGTCAGCACAGATACGCAGTATTTT.